Shown below are 31 T cell receptor beta chains from a single sample sequenced in a study of cytomegalovirus exposure and HLA in healthy donors. The PCR had 60 Vbeta and 13 Jbeta primers. Libraries were prepared by immunoSEQ multiplex PCR; TCRdb keeps only in-frame clonotypes and omits some of them. The sample lists around 150,000 clones, roughly 82% occurring once. The sample was PBMCs. These receptors were taken from a man aged 45-60 years in good health and CMV-seropositive.

V and J are TRBV19 and TRBJ2-5, with unresolved D. Trimming took 3 bases from V and 2 from J, leaving 25 bases between them. The CDR3 is made up of 19 amino acids. Germline V lookup: CDR1 LNHDA, CDR2 SQIVND (reference sequence). CDR3 nucleotide sequence: TGTGCCAGTAGTATTTGGGCCGTTACAAGAGATCGTCGACAAGAGACCCAGTACTTC. The encoded protein is CASSIWAVTRDRRQETQYF.

This chain links TRBV5-1 with TRBJ2-5; 11 bases agree with TRBD2. This CDR3 has 16 residues. CDR1 is SGHRS and CDR2 is YFSETQ in the germline V gene. V lost 4 bases and J lost 5; bases outside the gene matches: 10. DNA for the CDR3: TGCGCCAGCAGCCCAGAGGGACTAGCGGTGAGGGAGACCCAGTACTTC. It translates to CASSPEGLAVRETQYF.

The chain has TRBV25-1 and TRBJ2-7, with 9 nucleotides matching TRBD1. This CDR3 has 13 amino acids. Germline assignment: CDR1 MGHDK and CDR2 SYGVNS. V lost 4 bases, J lost 6 bases, and 4 bases stayed unmatched. The chain's CDR3 is CASSARTGAEQYF. CDR3 DNA sequence: TGTGCCAGCAGTGCCCGGACAGGGGCCGAGCAGTACTTC.

The rearrangement links TRBV19 to TRBJ2-5; tentatively, D is TRBD1 (6 bases). V shed 3 bases and J shed 3 bases, with 11 bases lying between them. Germline-derived CDR1 and CDR2 are LNHDA and SQIVND (reference sequence). The CDR3 is made up of 14 amino acids. CDR3 loop: CASSINREEETQYF. The CDR3 DNA follows: TGTGCCAGTAGTATTAACAGGGAAGAAGAGACCCAGTACTTC. Full variable domain (remainder filled in from reference TRBV19 and TRBJ2-5): DGGITQSPKYLFRKEGQNVTLSCEQNLNHDAMYWYRQDPGQGLRLIYYSQIVNDFQKGDIAEGYSVSREKKESFPLTVTSAQKNPTAFYLCASSINREEETQYFGPGTRLLVL.

This sequence joins TRBV19 and TRBJ1-4, with D tentatively TRBD1 (5 bases). From germline, CDR1 is LNHDA and CDR2 SQIVND (reference sequence). V was pared by 7 bases and J by 8 bases, with 20 bases between. This CDR3 has 15 residues. In DNA form, the CDR3 reads TGTGCCAGTAATTTAAGGAGATCGGAGGGGGAAAAACTGTTTTTT. This gives the protein CASNLRRSEGEKLFF.

The chain uses TRBV27 and TRBJ2-5; TRBD1 matches 9 bases. The DNA end is a closer match to TRBJ2-7, so the J assignment may be wrong. Germline-derived CDR1 and CDR2 are MNHEY and SMNVEV (reference sequence). The CDR3 extends over 14 amino acids. The CDR3 bases are TGTGCCAGCAGGGGGACAGGGATTAGCTACGAGCAGTACTTC. Amino acid sequence: CASRGTGISYEQYF.

V gene TRBV2 combines with J gene TRBJ2-3; 7 bases are shared with TRBD1. The junction had 9 bases not matched to a gene; V was cut back by 6 bases and J by 0 bases. This CDR3 has 16 residues. CDR1 SNHLY and CDR2 FYNNEI come from the germline V gene. CDR3 nucleotides: TGTGCCAGCAGCAACGTAGGGGGCGCCAGCACAGATACGCAGTATTTT. It yields the protein CASSNVGGASTDTQYF.

The chain joins TRBV18 to TRBJ2-7; the match to TRBD1 covers 9 bases. The V gene's germline CDR1 is KGHSH and CDR2 LQKENI. V shed 3 bases and J 4 bases; nucleotides not matched to a gene: 7. The CDR3 loop spans 15 amino acids. CDR3: CASSPLVTGGYEQYF. The CDR3 bases are TGTGCCAGCTCACCGCTTGTGACAGGGGGTTACGAGCAGTACTTC. Drawing the rest from reference TRBV18 and TRBJ2-7, the complete variable domain is NAGVMQNPRHLVRRRGQEARLRCSPMKGHSHVYWYRQLPEEGLKFMVYLQKENIIDESGMPKERFSAEFPKEGPSILRIQQVVRGDSAAYFCASSPLVTGGYEQYFGPGTRLTVT.

This chain joins TRBV5-4 and TRBJ2-5; 7 nucleotides align to TRBD1. V lost 4 bases to trimming and J lost 1 base; unmatched junction nucleotides: 4. From germline, CDR1 is SGHNT and CDR2 YYREEE (reference sequence). This CDR3 has 14 amino acids. The chain's CDR3 is CASSLGGFQETQYF. The CDR3, as DNA: TGTGCCAGCAGCCTAGGGGGCTTCCAAGAGACCCAGTACTTC.

The chain couples TRBV19 to TRBJ1-2; tentative D call: TRBD1 (5 bases). Germline V CDR1 and CDR2: LNHDA, SQIVND (reference sequence). This CDR3 has 13 residues. V dropped 3 bases and J dropped 3 bases, with 8 bases sitting between them. The CDR3 reads CASSISGDYGYTF. The DNA for the CDR3 is TGTGCCAGTAGTATTTCGGGGGACTATGGCTACACCTTC.

The chain has TRBV7-9 and TRBJ1-3; 10 bases agree with TRBD1. The CDR3 contains 15 residues. CDR1 SEHNR and CDR2 FQNEAQ come from the germline V gene (reference sequence). J lost 2 bases, V lost 4 bases, and 2 bases had no gene match. CDR3 DNA sequence: TGTGCCAGCAGCTCCGGACAGGGGGCTGGAAACACCATATATTTT. Its translation: CASSSGQGAGNTIYF.

The rearrangement links TRBV9 to TRBJ1-1, with 8 nucleotides matching TRBD1. The CDR3 totals 14 residues. Germline values: CDR1 SGDLS, CDR2 YYNGEE. V gave up 4 bases and J gave up 7 bases; unmatched junction bases: 9. DNA for the CDR3: TGTGCCAGCAGCCCTCGGACAGGGATTGGTGAAGCTTTCTTT. Encoded protein: CASSPRTGIGEAFF. The variable domain in full, with the rest retrieved from reference TRBV9 and TRBJ1-1, is DSGVTQTPKHLITATGQRVTLRCSPRSGDLSVYWYQQSLDQGLQFLIQYYNGEERAKGNILERFSAQQFPDLHSELNLSSLELGDSALYFCASSPRTGIGEAFFGQGTRLTVV.

The gene calls are TRBV7-2 and TRBJ1-4; D is unresolved. This CDR3 has 15 amino acids. From germline, CDR1 is SGHTA and CDR2 FQGNSA. V dropped 8 bases and J dropped 3 bases, with 16 bases sitting between them. The CDR3 sequence: CASSLAGKANEKLFF. The CDR3 DNA follows: TGTGCCAGCTCCCTTGCGGGGAAAGCTAATGAAAAACTGTTTTTT.

This sequence joins TRBV18 and TRBJ2-1, with 11 positions matching TRBD1. With V trimmed by 2 bases and J by 4 bases, 1 base remained unmatched. The CDR3 totals 15 residues. Germline CDR1 KGHSH, CDR2 LQKENI. As DNA, the CDR3 is TGTGCCAGCTCACCAGGGACAGGGGGTTACAATGAGCAGTTCTTC. Amino acid sequence: CASSPGTGGYNEQFF.

The chain joins TRBV6-4 to TRBJ2-1; TRBD2 aligns across 9 bases. Germline V gene data show CDR1 as MRHNA and CDR2 as SNTAGT. V shed 6 bases, J shed 5 bases, and the junction held 8 bases outside the gene matches. The CDR3 length is 15 residues. The chain's CDR3 is CASSHGASGNNEQFF. The CDR3 DNA is TGTGCCAGCAGCCACGGGGCTAGCGGGAACAATGAGCAGTTCTTC.

V and J are TRBV5-1 and TRBJ2-7; 7 nucleotides match TRBD1. The V gene end was trimmed by 3 bases and the J gene end by 3 bases; junction bases not matched to a gene: 3. The V gene's germline CDR1 is SGHRS and CDR2 YFSETQ. CDR3 length equals 13 residues. CDR3 residues: CASSSGTDYEQYF. Here the CDR3 DNA reads TGCGCCAGCAGCTCCGGGACAGACTACGAGCAGTACTTC.

The rearrangement links TRBV9 to TRBJ2-7; possibly TRBD2 for D (5 bases). The CDR3 sequence is 15 residues long. Trimming stripped 2 bases from V and 3 bases from J, with 15 bases between. Per the germline V gene, CDR1 is SGDLS and CDR2 is YYNGEE. This CDR3 reads CASSVGSLGGYEQYF. The CDR3 region has the DNA TGTGCCAGCAGCGTGGGGAGTCTAGGTGGCTACGAGCAGTACTTC.

The chain combines TRBV5-1 with TRBJ1-1; TRBD1 matches 8 bases. Germline CDR1 and CDR2: SGHRS and YFSETQ. V was pared by 1 base and J by 11 bases, with 7 bases of the junction left unmatched. The CDR3 loop spans 13 amino acids. The chain's CDR3 is CASSLITGGTAFF. The CDR3 DNA reads as TGCGCCAGCAGCTTGATTACAGGGGGTACGGCTTTCTTT.

The chain carries TRBV19 and TRBJ1-5; the D is unclear. Germline CDR1 reads LNHDA; CDR2 reads SQIVND (reference sequence). The V end was cut by 1 base, the J end by 4 bases, with 5 bases between. The CDR3 runs 13 residues. The chain's CDR3 is CASSIVTNQPQHF. CDR3 sequence (DNA): TGTGCCAGTAGTATAGTGACTAATCAGCCCCAGCATTTT.

In DNA, the CDR3 is TGTGCCAGCAGCTTATTATTGCGTTCTGACTACGAGCAGTACTTC. Translating gives CASSLLLRSDYEQYF. The chain joins TRBV11-2 to TRBJ2-7; D uncertain. This CDR3 has 15 amino acids. V gave up 2 bases and J gave up 3 bases, with 14 bases separating them. Germline V lookup: CDR1 SGHAT, CDR2 FQNNGV.

The CDR3 region has the DNA TGTGCCAGCAGCTTAGAGGCAGGTGAAAAACTGTTTTTT. Translation gives CASSLEAGEKLFF. This rearrangement joins TRBV7-9 to TRBJ1-4, with D unresolved. The CDR3 runs 13 residues. Deletions cut 1 base from V and 7 bases from J, with 7 bases between. Germline-derived CDR1 and CDR2 are SEHNR and FQNEAQ (reference sequence).

A single count supports this clone. CDR3 protein: CASSPPPGWSNEKLFF. The CDR3 nucleotides read TGTGCCAGCTCACCCCCGCCGGGGTGGAGTAATGAAAAACTGTTTTTT. The J gene is TRBJ1-4, the V gene TRBV18; D uncertain. The germline V gene encodes CDR1 KGHSH and CDR2 LQKENI. V was shortened by 3 bases and J by 4 bases, with 15 bases between the two germline ends. The CDR3 is made up of 16 amino acids.

This clone was counted between two and nine times. This chain connects TRBV28 to TRBJ2-7; 7 nucleotides line up with TRBD1. CDR1 is MDHEN and CDR2 is SYDVKM in the germline V gene. Trimming removed 7 bases from V and 0 bases from J; junction bases left unmatched: 6. The CDR3 extends over 14 amino acids. CDR3 in amino acids: CASKSRDSSYEQYF. CDR3 nucleotide sequence: TGTGCCAGCAAAAGCCGGGACAGCTCCTACGAGCAGTACTTC.

The chain combines TRBV28 with TRBJ2-7; D gene unclear. Trimming removed 5 bases from V and 12 bases from J, with 20 bases in between. Per germline, CDR1 MDHEN and CDR2 SYDVKM. This CDR3 spans 13 amino acids. In DNA form, the CDR3 reads TGTGCCAGCAGTCCCCTCCCTCCGCTCAGTCCGTACTTC. Translation gives CASSPLPPLSPYF.

The J gene is TRBJ2-1, the V gene TRBV7-9; 12 bases map to TRBD1. Losses at the gene ends were 4 bases for V and 6 bases for J; bases not matched to a gene: 7. The V gene's germline CDR1 is SEHNR and CDR2 FQNEAQ (reference sequence). The CDR3 is 16 residues long. CDR3 nucleotide sequence: TGTGCCAGCAGCTCACCGGGACAGGGGGCTTTCAATGAGCAGTTCTTC. It yields the protein CASSSPGQGAFNEQFF.

This clone was seen a single time. CDR3 in DNA: TGTGCCAGCAGCTTAAGTCCGGGTATCATGAACACTGAAGCTTTCTTT. Protein: CASSLSPGIMNTEAFF. The V gene is TRBV7-3, the J gene TRBJ1-1; the D is unclear. V dropped 1 base and J dropped 0 bases, with 12 bases sitting between them. The CDR3 extends over 16 amino acids. Germline CDR1 and CDR2: SGHTA and FQGTGA.

The chain carries TRBV5-1 and TRBJ2-7, with 11 nucleotides matching TRBD2. The CDR3 length is 18 residues. The germline V gene encodes CDR1 SGHRS and CDR2 YFSETQ. V lost 2 bases to trimming and J lost 2 bases; unmatched junction nucleotides: 12. DNA for the CDR3: TGCGCCAGCAGCTTCTTTGGGACTAGCGGAAGCCGACCCTACGAGCAGTACTTC. Its translation: CASSFFGTSGSRPYEQYF.

V is TRBV29-1 and J is TRBJ2-6; D is perhaps TRBD1 (5 bases). CDR1 and CDR2 from the germline V gene are SQVTM and ANQGSEA. Trimming pared 4 bases from V and 7 bases from J, leaving 11 bases between. The CDR3 extends over 13 amino acids. The CDR3 DNA sequence: TGCAGCGTTGCTAGGGGTCCAGCCAACGTCCTGACTTTC. Residues: CSVARGPANVLTF. Full variable domain (outside the CDR3, taken from reference TRBV29-1 and TRBJ2-6): SAVISQKPSRDICQRGTSLTIQCQVDSQVTMMFWYRQQPGQSLTLIATANQGSEATYESGFVIDKFPISRPNLTFSTLTVSNMSPEDSSIYLCSVARGPANVLTFGAGSRLTVL.

The chain links TRBV19 to TRBJ2-7, with 8 bases identical to TRBD2. CDR3 length: 15 amino acids. Germline lookup yields CDR1 LNHDA and CDR2 SQIVND (reference sequence). After removal of 5 bases from V and 5 bases from J, the junction contained 11 bases not matched to a gene. The CDR3 DNA reads as TGTGCCAGTAGTCCTTCTTCGGGGGGGCGCGACGAGCAGTACTTC. Translated: CASSPSSGGRDEQYF.

In DNA form, the CDR3 reads TGCGCCAGCAGCGTAGAACTAGCGGGGGGCGGCACCGGGGAGCTGTTTTTT. Translated, it gives CASSVELAGGGTGELFF. The chain is built from TRBV10-1 and TRBJ2-2, with 12 bases aligning to TRBD2. Germline V gene data show CDR1 as WNHNN and CDR2 as SYGVQD (reference sequence). V lost 6 bases, J lost 4 bases, and 9 bases stayed unmatched. CDR3 length: 17 amino acids.

The chain carries TRBV7-2 and TRBJ2-5, with 13 bases lining up with TRBD2. After removal of 4 bases from V and 4 bases from J, the junction contained 3 bases not matched to a gene. The CDR3 has 15 residues. Germline assignment: CDR1 SGHTA and CDR2 FQGNSA. The CDR3 DNA reads as TGTGCCAGCAGCTCCAGACTAGCGGGAGGAGAGACCCAGTACTTC. Translating gives CASSSRLAGGETQYF.